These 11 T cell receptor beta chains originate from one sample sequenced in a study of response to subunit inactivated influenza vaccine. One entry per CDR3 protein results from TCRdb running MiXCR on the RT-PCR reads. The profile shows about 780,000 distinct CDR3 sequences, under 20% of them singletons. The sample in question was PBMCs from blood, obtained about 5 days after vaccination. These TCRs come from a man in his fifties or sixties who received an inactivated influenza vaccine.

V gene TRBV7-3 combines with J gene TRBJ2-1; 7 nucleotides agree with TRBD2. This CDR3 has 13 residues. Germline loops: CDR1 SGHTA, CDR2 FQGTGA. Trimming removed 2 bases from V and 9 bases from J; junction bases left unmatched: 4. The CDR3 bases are TGTGCCAGCAGCTTAGCCCAGCGGGGTGAGCAGTTCTTC. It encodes CASSLAQRGEQFF.

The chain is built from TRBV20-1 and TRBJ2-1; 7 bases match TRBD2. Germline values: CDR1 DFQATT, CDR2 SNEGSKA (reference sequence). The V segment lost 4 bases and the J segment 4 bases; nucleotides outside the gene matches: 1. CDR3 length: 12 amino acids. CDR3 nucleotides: TGCAGTGCTAAGGGACTATACAATGAGCAGTTCTTC. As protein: CSAKGLYNEQFF.

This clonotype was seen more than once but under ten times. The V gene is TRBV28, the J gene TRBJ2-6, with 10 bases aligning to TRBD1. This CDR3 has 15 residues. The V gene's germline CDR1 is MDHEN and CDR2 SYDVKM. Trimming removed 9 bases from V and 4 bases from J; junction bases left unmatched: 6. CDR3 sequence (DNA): TGTGCCAGTGGGACAGGGGTTGTGGGGGCCAACGTCCTGACTTTC. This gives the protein CASGTGVVGANVLTF.

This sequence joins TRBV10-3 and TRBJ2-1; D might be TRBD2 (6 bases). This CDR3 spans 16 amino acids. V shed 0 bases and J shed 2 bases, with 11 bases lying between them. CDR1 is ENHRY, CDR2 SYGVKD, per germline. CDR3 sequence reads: CAISESRGTTYNEQFF. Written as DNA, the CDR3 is TGTGCCATCAGTGAGTCTCGGGGGACCACCTACAATGAGCAGTTCTTC.

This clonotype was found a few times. CDR3 coding DNA: TGTGCCAGCAGTGAGCTATTTGCTAGCGGGAGCTACAATGAGCAGTTCTTC. This translates into CASSELFASGSYNEQFF. The V gene is TRBV2, the J gene TRBJ2-1; the match to TRBD2 covers 10 bases. This CDR3 comprises 17 residues. Germline V CDR1 and CDR2: SNHLY, FYNNEI. J was trimmed by 3 bases and V by 3 bases; bases with no gene match: 8. The full variable domain, in which reference TRBV2 and TRBJ2-1 provide the parts outside the CDR3, is EPEVTQTPSHQVTQMGQEVILRCVPISNHLYFYWYRQILGQKVEFLVSFYNNEISEKSEIFDDQFSVERPDGSNFTLKIRSTKLEDSAMYFCASSELFASGSYNEQFFGPGTRLTVL.

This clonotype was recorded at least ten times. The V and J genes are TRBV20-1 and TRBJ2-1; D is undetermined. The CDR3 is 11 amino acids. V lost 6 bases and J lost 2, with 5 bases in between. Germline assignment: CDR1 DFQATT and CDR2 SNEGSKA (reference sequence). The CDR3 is CSAETYNEQFF. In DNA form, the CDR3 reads TGCAGTGCGGAAACCTACAATGAGCAGTTCTTC.

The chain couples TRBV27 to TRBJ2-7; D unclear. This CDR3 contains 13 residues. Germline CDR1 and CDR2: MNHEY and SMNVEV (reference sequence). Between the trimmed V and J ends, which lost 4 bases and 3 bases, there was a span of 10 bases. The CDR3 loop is CASSSARNYEQYF. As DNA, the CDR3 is TGTGCCAGCAGTTCGGCGAGGAACTACGAGCAGTACTTC.

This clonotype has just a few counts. This CDR3 reads CASSPGGRIEAFF. CDR3 in DNA: TGTGCCAGCAGCCCCGGTGGGAGGATTGAAGCTTTCTTT. This chain joins TRBV7-2 and TRBJ1-1; the D is unclear. Germline-derived CDR1 and CDR2 are SGHTA and FQGNSA. V lost 5 bases and J lost 7, with 14 bases in between. There are 13 residues in the CDR3.

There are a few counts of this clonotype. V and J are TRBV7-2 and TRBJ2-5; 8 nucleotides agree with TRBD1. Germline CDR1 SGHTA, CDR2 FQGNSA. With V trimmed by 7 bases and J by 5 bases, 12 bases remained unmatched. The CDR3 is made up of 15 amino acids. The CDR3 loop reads CASTSGQGMRETQYF. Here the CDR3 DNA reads TGTGCCAGCACCTCCGGACAGGGAATGCGCGAGACCCAGTACTTC. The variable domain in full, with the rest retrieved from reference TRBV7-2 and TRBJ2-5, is GAGVSQSPSNKVTEKGKDVELRCDPISGHTALYWYRQSLGQGLEFLIYFQGNSAPDKSGLPSDRFSAERTGGSVSTLTIQRTQQEDSAVYLCASTSGQGMRETQYFGPGTRLLVL.

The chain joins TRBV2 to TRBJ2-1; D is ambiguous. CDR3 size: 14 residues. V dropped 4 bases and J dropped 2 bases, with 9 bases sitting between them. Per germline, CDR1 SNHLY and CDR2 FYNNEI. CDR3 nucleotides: TGTGCCAGCAGTGGGTACGGGCCCTACAATGAGCAGTTCTTC. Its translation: CASSGYGPYNEQFF.

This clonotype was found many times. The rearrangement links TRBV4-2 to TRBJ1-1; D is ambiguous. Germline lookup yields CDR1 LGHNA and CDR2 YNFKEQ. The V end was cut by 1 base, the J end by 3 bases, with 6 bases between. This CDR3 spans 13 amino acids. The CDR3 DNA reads TGTGCCAGCAGCCAAGTCGGCTACACTGAAGCTTTCTTT. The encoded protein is CASSQVGYTEAFF.